These 29 T cell receptor beta chains were all obtained from the same sample, sequenced in a study of regulatory T cells in long-lasting Graves disease (dated by TCRdb to the early 2020s). This specimen's time point label, interpreted: persistent/refractory GD, antithyroid drugs over 5 years with positive TRAb. For both TCR sequencing and RNA sequencing, RNA was extracted from PBMCs using TRIzol. The protocol used for the library was multiplex PCR. Sequencing was carried out with an Illumina HiSeq 4000. To build TCR beta libraries, CDR3 regions were amplified by Arm-PCR using iRepertoire HTBI primers. TCRdb applied fastp at Q25 and MiXCR to the public reads, then kept only in-frame beta chains. CDR3 protein sequences are deduplicated, and each keeps its most common genes and DNA. This sample is represented by 400,000 to 500,000 distinct CDR3 sequences; around 20% of them were singletons. 13% to 15% of the sample goes to the ten largest clones.

This specimen consisted of peripheral blood mononuclear cells (PBMCs), obtained when the disease was refractory, from a patient treated with antithyroid drugs. The receptor set was obtained from a female donor with Graves disease.

Turning to this clonotype: The conserved phenylalanine or tryptophan is not found at the CDR3 terminus, so this likely reflects a read error. The J gene is TRBJ2-1, the V gene TRBV28; tentatively, D is TRBD2 (6 bases). V lost 4 bases and J lost 8, with 21 bases in between. The CDR3 extends over 16 amino acids. Germline CDR1 and CDR2: MDHEN and SYDVKM. As DNA, the CDR3 is TGTGCCAGCAGTTCCTTAGCGGTACCAAGGGCCGATGAGCAGTTCCTC. The encoded protein is CASSSLAVPRADEQFL.

This chain uses TRBV20-1 with TRBJ2-7; possibly TRBD2 for D (7 bases). Germline CDR1 DFQATT, CDR2 SNEGSKA (reference sequence). V was cut by 6 bases and J by 0 bases, with 21 bases left in between. CDR3 length equals 16 residues. This CDR3 reads CSALKGGAGISYEQYF. The CDR3 DNA is TGCAGTGCCCTAAAGGGGGGGGCGGGTATCTCCTACGAGCAGTACTTC.

The chain recombines TRBV5-1 with TRBJ1-1; 10 bases line up with TRBD1. The V gene's germline CDR1 is SGHRS and CDR2 YFSETQ. CDR3 length: 15 amino acids. J gave up 3 bases and V 4 bases, and 6 bases lay outside the gene matches. Here the CDR3 reads CASSGPGQGYTEAFF. The CDR3 nucleotides read TGCGCCAGCAGCGGGCCGGGACAGGGGTACACTGAAGCTTTCTTT. The full variable domain, with the rest looked up from reference TRBV5-1 and TRBJ1-1, is KAGVTQTPRYLIKTRGQQVTLSCSPISGHRSVSWYQQTPGQGLQFLFEYFSETQRNKGNFPGRFSGRQFSNSRSEMNVSTLELGDSALYLCASSGPGQGYTEAFFGQGTRLTVV.

This clonotype showed up many times. V gene TRBV7-9 combines with J gene TRBJ2-5; TRBD1 might be the D (6 bases). The germline V gene encodes CDR1 SEHNR and CDR2 FQNEAQ (reference sequence). Trimming pared 5 bases from V and 5 bases from J, leaving 15 bases between. The CDR3 contains 14 residues. The CDR3 reads CASSPPGDGETQYF. CDR3 nucleotides: TGTGCCAGCAGCCCCCCAGGGGATGGGGAGACCCAGTACTTC. Drawing the rest from reference TRBV7-9 and TRBJ2-5, the complete variable domain is DTGVSQNPRHKITKRGQNVTFRCDPISEHNRLYWYRQTLGQGPEFLTYFQNEAQLEKSRLLSDRFSAERPKGSFSTLEIQRTEQGDSAMYLCASSPPGDGETQYFGPGTRLLVL.

Worth noting for this clonotype: A much larger clonotype is one base distant, so this may be a read error. The CDR3 region has the DNA TGCAGTGCTGGACCTCGTCTTGTGCCTGGGGGGAACACTGAAGCTTTCTTT. Amino acids: CSAGPRLVPGGNTEAFF. The chain recombines TRBV20-1 with TRBJ1-1, with D perhaps matching TRBD1 (5 bases). From germline, CDR1 is DFQATT and CDR2 SNEGSKA (reference sequence). The CDR3 spans 17 residues. Trimming cost V 5 bases and J 1 base, with 23 bases left between them.

V usage is TRBV12-3 or TRBV12-4 and J usage is TRBJ1-4, with D possibly TRBD1 on 6 matching bases. This CDR3 region has 15 residues. V lost 6 bases, J lost 6 bases, and 17 bases lay in between. CDR3 in DNA: TGTGCCAGCAGCGCCGGCGGGGGCCGGTATGAAAAACTGTTTTTT. Its protein product is CASSAGGGRYEKLFF.

In this sample, this clonotype turned up many times. This chain links TRBV12-3 or TRBV12-4 with TRBJ1-1; TRBD1 agrees at 8 bases. Losses at the gene ends were 3 bases for V and 4 bases for J; bases not matched to a gene: 4. The CDR3 loop spans 14 amino acids. In DNA, the CDR3 is TGTGCCAGCAGTTTCGGACAGGGTTCCACTGAAGCTTTCTTT. Amino acids: CASSFGQGSTEAFF.

The genes are TRBV28 and TRBJ2-1, with 7 positions matching TRBD1. The CDR3 is made up of 14 amino acids. In germline, CDR1 is MDHEN, CDR2 SYDVKM. V shed 5 bases, J shed 2 bases, and the junction held 3 bases outside the gene matches. This chain's CDR3 is CASSPGQAYNEQFF. The CDR3 nucleotides read TGTGCCAGCAGTCCCGGACAGGCCTACAATGAGCAGTTCTTC.

This clonotype came up many times. The gene calls are TRBV5-1 and TRBJ1-2; perhaps TRBD1 as D (6 bases). This CDR3 has 13 residues. Trimming left V 0 bases short and J 8 bases short, with 11 bases between. The V gene's germline CDR1 is SGHRS and CDR2 YFSETQ. CDR3 loop: CASSLVRTEGYTF. CDR3 nucleotide sequence: TGCGCCAGCAGCTTGGTTAGGACAGAAGGCTACACCTTC. The entire variable domain, with the rest obtained from reference TRBV5-1 and TRBJ1-2, is as follows: KAGVTQTPRYLIKTRGQQVTLSCSPISGHRSVSWYQQTPGQGLQFLFEYFSETQRNKGNFPGRFSGRQFSNSRSEMNVSTLELGDSALYLCASSLVRTEGYTFGSGTRLTVV.

This clonotype was counted ten times or more. This chain connects TRBV12-3 or TRBV12-4 to TRBJ1-4; D might be TRBD1 (5 bases). Trimming shortened V by 4 bases and J by 5 bases, and 8 bases separated the two germline ends. The CDR3 totals 13 residues. The CDR3 DNA follows: TGTGCCAGCAGTTCCAGACAGAATGAAAAACTGTTTTTT. Translation gives CASSSRQNEKLFF.

Ten or more counts support this clonotype. This sequence joins TRBV19 and TRBJ2-2, with D possibly being TRBD2 (6 bases). There are 11 residues in the CDR3. Trimming pared 8 bases from V and 9 bases from J, leaving 10 bases between. Germline-derived CDR1 and CDR2 are LNHDA and SQIVND (reference sequence). CDR3 DNA: TGTGCCAGTGGAGGGGCCAGGGAGCTGTTTTTT. Translation gives CASGGARELFF.

This clonotype was detected a few times. The J gene is TRBJ2-1, the V gene TRBV7-9, with 7 positions matching TRBD2. The germline CDR1 and CDR2 sequences are SEHNR and FQNEAQ (reference sequence). The CDR3 is made up of 14 amino acids. The trim removed 5 bases at V and 10 bases at J, leaving 11 bases unmatched. CDR3 loop: CASSLVLPGGEQFF. DNA for the CDR3: TGTGCCAGCAGCCTCGTTCTACCGGGAGGCGAGCAGTTCTTC.

This clonotype was recorded many times. The chain carries TRBV12-3 or TRBV12-4 and TRBJ1-5, with D tentatively TRBD1 (5 bases). V lost 5 bases to trimming and J lost 4 bases, with 15 bases between them. CDR3 size: 15 residues. The CDR3 DNA is TGTGCCAGCAGTCCCCGGGAGGGGAGTAATCAGCCCCAGCATTTT. Translated: CASSPREGSNQPQHF.

This clonotype was recorded a few times. The chain recombines TRBV6-2 or TRBV6-3 with TRBJ1-1, with D possibly matching TRBD1 (6 bases). V lost 3 bases, J lost 0 bases, and 14 bases lay in between. This CDR3 has 16 amino acids. Germline V gene lookup returns CDR1 MNHEY and CDR2 SVGEGT. CDR3 sequence: CASSYRTGNMNTEAFF. In DNA form, the CDR3 reads TGTGCCAGCAGTTATCGAACAGGGAACATGAACACTGAAGCTTTCTTT.

This clonotype has a count of ten or more. The rearrangement uses TRBV2 and TRBJ2-7; D uncertain. The germline CDR1 and CDR2 sequences are SNHLY and FYNNEI. With 7 bases removed from V and 3 bases from J, the gap between germline ends came to 10 bases. The CDR3 runs to 12 residues. CDR3 in DNA: TGTGCCAGCATGACACGACTCTACGAGCAGTACTTC. Translation gives CASMTRLYEQYF.

This chain uses TRBV5-1 with TRBJ2-7; 10 bases fit TRBD1. This CDR3 spans 14 amino acids. Germline-derived CDR1 and CDR2 are SGHRS and YFSETQ. V dropped 7 bases and J dropped 6; count of bases not matched to a gene: 10. As DNA, the CDR3 is TGCGCCAGCGGTTCCGGGACAGGGGTCAGCGAGCAGTACTTC. Its translation is CASGSGTGVSEQYF. Full variable domain (missing parts from reference TRBV5-1 and TRBJ2-7): KAGVTQTPRYLIKTRGQQVTLSCSPISGHRSVSWYQQTPGQGLQFLFEYFSETQRNKGNFPGRFSGRQFSNSRSEMNVSTLELGDSALYLCASGSGTGVSEQYFGPGTRLTVT.

This clonotype was observed many times. The chain is built from TRBV28 and TRBJ2-6, with TRBD1 matching 7 bases. The CDR3 spans 15 residues. The germline V gene has CDR1 MDHEN and CDR2 SYDVKM. Trimming removed 7 bases from V and 2 bases from J; junction bases left unmatched: 5. CDR3 in DNA: TGTGCCAGCACCTTCGACAGGGCTGGGGCCAACGTCCTGACTTTC. Its protein is CASTFDRAGANVLTF.

This clonotype was found a few times. The V call is TRBV19, the J call TRBJ2-2; unclear D gene. V lost 3 bases, J lost 4 bases, and 6 bases lay in between. The CDR3 length is 13 residues. Germline CDR1 is LNHDA and CDR2 is SQIVND (reference sequence). CDR3 in DNA: TGTGCCAGTAGTATCGATGTCACCGGGGAGCTGTTTTTT. Encoded protein: CASSIDVTGELFF.

V and J are TRBV2 and TRBJ2-3; 7 bases fit TRBD1. V was pared by 6 bases and J by 9 bases, with 9 bases of the junction left unmatched. Germline lookup yields CDR1 SNHLY and CDR2 FYNNEI. The CDR3 contains 13 residues. The CDR3 loop reads CASRERRDSTQYF. The DNA of the CDR3 is TGTGCCAGCAGGGAGCGAAGGGACAGCACGCAGTATTTT.

This clonotype was detected many times. The V and J genes are TRBV2 and TRBJ1-5, with 9 bases aligning to TRBD1. Germline V gene lookup returns CDR1 SNHLY and CDR2 FYNNEI. The CDR3 has 14 residues. The ends lost 6 bases at V and 9 bases at J; junction bases unmatched: 9. The CDR3 region is CASRLGQGKMPQHF. The CDR3 DNA is TGTGCCAGCAGGCTAGGACAGGGGAAGATGCCCCAGCATTTT. The full variable domain, with the rest looked up from reference TRBV2 and TRBJ1-5, is EPEVTQTPSHQVTQMGQEVILRCVPISNHLYFYWYRQILGQKVEFLVSFYNNEISEKSEIFDDQFSVERPDGSNFTLKIRSTKLEDSAMYFCASRLGQGKMPQHFGDGTRLSIL.

Comments on this clonotype: Being one base from a much bigger clone, this may be a read error. The rearrangement uses TRBV28 and TRBJ2-1; D unclear. Per germline, CDR1 MDHEN and CDR2 SYDVKM. Trimming took 7 bases from V and 0 from J, leaving 7 bases between them. The CDR3 runs 13 residues. The DNA of the CDR3 is TGTGCCAGCACCGGAGACTCCTACAATGAGCAGTTCTTC. Its protein is CASTGDSYNEQFF.

This clonotype was seen a few times. The chain uses TRBV28 and TRBJ2-1, with 8 bases fitting TRBD2. Germline-derived CDR1 and CDR2 are MDHEN and SYDVKM. This CDR3 comprises 14 residues. J gave up 8 bases and V 5 bases, and 8 bases lay outside the gene matches. In DNA form, the CDR3 reads TGTGCCAGCAGTCCAGCGGGAGTTCAGCATGAGCAGTTCTTC. Its translation is CASSPAGVQHEQFF.

This clonotype was seen repeatedly, ten times or more. CDR3 amino acids: CASAGGSQETQYF. CDR3 DNA sequence: TGTGCCAGTGCGGGGGGCAGCCAAGAGACCCAGTACTTC. The chain carries TRBV12-3 or TRBV12-4 and TRBJ2-5, with 8 bases aligning to TRBD2. V lost 9 bases to trimming and J lost 1 base; unmatched junction nucleotides: 4. This CDR3 has 13 residues.

This clonotype was picked up a small number of times. The CDR3 bases are TGTGCCAGCAGCCAACAGCCTGTGAACACCGGGGAGCTGTTTTTT. It translates to CASSQQPVNTGELFF. The chain links TRBV3-1 to TRBJ2-2; D unresolved. This CDR3 contains 15 residues. Germline V gene data show CDR1 as LGHDT and CDR2 as YNNKEL (reference sequence). Deletions cut 2 bases from V and 1 base from J, with 8 bases between. Full variable domain (remainder filled in from reference TRBV3-1 and TRBJ2-2): DTAVSQTPKYLVTQMGNDKSIKCEQNLGHDTMYWYKQDSKKFLKIMFSYNNKELIINETVPNRFSPKSPDKAHLNLHINSLELGDSAVYFCASSQQPVNTGELFFGEGSRLTVL.

The rearrangement joins TRBV12-5 to TRBJ2-3; D gene ambiguous. This CDR3 comprises 17 residues. Germline V gives CDR1 LGHNT, CDR2 FRNRAP. V lost 5 bases, J lost 4 bases, and 22 bases lay in between. The CDR3 here is CASGRPRPTNLPDTQYF. CDR3 bases: TGTGCTAGTGGTCGACCCCGGCCAACGAACCTCCCAGATACGCAGTATTTT.

V is TRBV24-1 and J is TRBJ1-6; D gene ambiguous. Germline V gives CDR1 KGHDR, CDR2 SFDVKD. The CDR3 is 13 amino acids. Trimming left V 7 bases short and J 8 bases short, with 11 bases between. This CDR3 is CATRLLKYSPLHF. CDR3 nucleotides: TGTGCCACCAGACTCCTTAAGTATTCACCCCTCCACTTT.

Many counts were recorded for this clonotype. CDR3 DNA: TGTGCCAGCAACCTGTGGTCGGGGAATGAAAAACTGTTTTTT. Protein product: CASNLWSGNEKLFF. The J gene is TRBJ1-4, the V gene TRBV6-1; D call uncertain. Germline values: CDR1 MNHNS, CDR2 SASEGT. There are 14 residues in the CDR3. Trimming removed 7 bases at V and 5 bases at J, with 14 bases between.

This clonotype was counted at least ten times. The rearrangement uses TRBV7-8 and TRBJ2-5, with 7 bases identical to TRBD2. CDR1 is SGHVS, CDR2 FQNEAQ, per germline. The CDR3 runs 20 residues. V was pared by 2 bases and J by 5 bases, with 23 bases of the junction left unmatched. The CDR3 DNA reads as TGTGCCAGCAGCTTATGGGCTGTTGGGCAGGGAGGGAGTTTACGGGAGACCCAGTACTTC. Protein sequence: CASSLWAVGQGGSLRETQYF. Together with reference TRBV7-8 and TRBJ2-5, the CDR3 gives the full variable domain: GAGVSQSPRYKVAKRGQDVALRCDPISGHVSLFWYQQALGQGPEFLTYFQNEAQLDKSGLPSDRFFAERPEGSVSTLKIQRTQQEDSAVYLCASSLWAVGQGGSLRETQYFGPGTRLLVL.

The sample holds a few counts of this clonotype. The chain has TRBV20-1 and TRBJ2-3, with D maybe TRBD2 (6 bases). Germline V gene sequence: CDR1 DFQATT, CDR2 SNEGSKA (reference sequence). This CDR3 comprises 15 residues. Deletions cut 0 bases from V and 1 base from J, with 11 bases between. CDR3 region: CSARDLASGTDTQYF. The CDR3 DNA follows: TGCAGTGCTAGAGATCTGGCTAGCGGCACAGATACGCAGTATTTT.